The 31 T cell receptor beta chains below all came from one sample that was sequenced in a study of blood T cell repertoires in COVID-19. Profiled with immunoSEQ multiplex PCR; TCRdb holds only in-frame clones, not every one. Of about 300,000 clones in the sample, roughly 89% are singletons; the top ten hold roughly 4.8%. Sequenced material: peripheral blood. Receptors were obtained from a man aged 35-49 years with acute or convalescent COVID-19.

This clone was counted once. The chain uses TRBV10-2 and TRBJ1-1, with TRBD1 as a possible D gene (6 bases). The CDR3 has 16 amino acids. Trimming cost V 0 bases and J 3 bases, with 14 bases left between them. Germline values: CDR1 WSHSY, CDR2 SAAADI. CDR3 nucleotides: TGCGCCAGCAGTGAGTCCAGGGGAGGGGCGGACACTGAAGCTTTCTTT. Residues: CASSESRGGADTEAFF.

This chain connects TRBV12-5 to TRBJ2-2; perhaps TRBD1 as D (5 bases). Germline loops: CDR1 LGHNT, CDR2 FRNRAP. CDR3 length: 13 residues. Trimming took 5 bases from V and 1 from J, leaving 5 bases between them. The CDR3 DNA sequence: TGTGCTAGTGGTAGGGGGAACACCGGGGAGCTGTTTTTT. It encodes CASGRGNTGELFF. The entire variable domain, with the rest obtained from reference TRBV12-5 and TRBJ2-2, is as follows: DARVTQTPRHKVTEMGQEVTMRCQPILGHNTVFWYRQTMMQGLELLAYFRNRAPLDDSGMPKDRFSAEMPDATLATLKIQPSEPRDSAVYFCASGRGNTGELFFGEGSRLTVL.

The chain recombines TRBV19 with TRBJ1-2, with D unclear. The V gene's germline CDR1 is LNHDA and CDR2 SQIVND (reference sequence). The CDR3 has 13 amino acids. The germline V and J ends were trimmed by 3 bases and 4 bases, with 9 bases remaining between them. The chain's CDR3 is CASSMLAPYGYTF. The CDR3 DNA reads as TGTGCCAGTAGTATGTTGGCACCCTATGGCTACACCTTC.

This chain joins TRBV4-1 and TRBJ1-2; TRBD1 is a possible D gene (6 bases). This CDR3 is 14 amino acids long. The germline gives CDR1 MGHRA, CDR2 YSYEKL. The V end lost 2 bases, the J end lost 8 bases, and 15 bases lay between the germline ends. This chain's CDR3 is CASSQPNTGFGYTF. In DNA form, the CDR3 reads TGCGCCAGCAGCCAACCTAATACAGGGTTCGGCTACACCTTC.

The gene calls are TRBV6-5 and TRBJ1-5; TRBD1 is a possible D gene (6 bases). CDR3 size: 14 residues. From germline, CDR1 is MNHEY and CDR2 SVGAGI. Trimming cost V 5 bases and J 3 bases, with 11 bases left between them. CDR3 in amino acids: CASSPGAANQPQHF. DNA of the CDR3: TGTGCCAGCAGTCCAGGGGCCGCCAATCAGCCCCAGCATTTT.

The genes are TRBV7-6 and TRBJ1-6, with a tentative D call TRBD1 (5 bases). This CDR3 has 15 amino acids. The V and J ends lost 8 bases and 3 bases respectively, with 14 bases between them. Germline V lookup: CDR1 SGHVS, CDR2 FNYEAQ. CDR3 DNA: TGTGCCAGCTCCCTGCAGGGCCGCTATAATTCACCCCTCCACTTT. Its translation: CASSLQGRYNSPLHF.

The chain combines TRBV19 with TRBJ1-1; TRBD1 matches at 7 bases. CDR3 length: 12 amino acids. V was pared by 3 bases and J by 11 bases, with 6 bases of the junction left unmatched. Germline assignment: CDR1 LNHDA and CDR2 SQIVND (reference sequence). The CDR3, as DNA: TGTGCCAGTAGTATGGCAAGGGGGCTTGCTTTCTTT. As protein: CASSMARGLAFF.

The CDR3 reads CASSLQQGYSNEQFF. The DNA of the CDR3 is TGTGCCAGCAGCCTTCAGCAGGGATATTCTAATGAGCAGTTCTTC. The chain joins TRBV4-2 to TRBJ2-1; D is perhaps TRBD1 (5 bases). Germline CDR1 and CDR2: LGHNA and YNFKEQ. Deletions cut 4 bases from V and 7 bases from J, with 17 bases between. The CDR3 sequence is 15 residues long.

This chain joins TRBV3-1 (or the pseudogene TRBV3-2) and TRBJ1-6; D may be TRBD1 (5 bases). CDR3 length: 13 amino acids. The V and J ends lost 4 bases and 7 bases respectively, with 8 bases between them. The V gene's germline CDR1 is LGHDT and CDR2 YNNKEL (reference sequence). CDR3 loop: CASSPDRNSPLHF. In DNA, the CDR3 is TGTGCCAGCAGCCCCGACAGAAATTCACCCCTCCACTTT.

The genes are TRBV7-3 and TRBJ2-2; perhaps TRBD1 as D (6 bases). Germline assignment: CDR1 SGHTA and CDR2 FQGTGA. The CDR3 extends over 14 amino acids. V shed 2 bases and J shed 6 bases, with 10 bases lying between them. The CDR3, as DNA: TGTGCCAGCAGCTTATTTAAGGGGGCCGGGGAGCTGTTTTTT. The encoded protein is CASSLFKGAGELFF.

The V call is TRBV27, the J call TRBJ1-5, with 8 positions matching TRBD1. This CDR3 is built from 14 residues. CDR1 is MNHEY and CDR2 is SMNVEV in the germline V gene (reference sequence). J gave up 7 bases and V 6 bases, and 8 bases lay outside the gene matches. Here the CDR3 DNA reads TGTGCCAGCAGCCCGGGACAGGATCGACAGCCCCAGCATTTT. Translating it yields CASSPGQDRQPQHF.

The genes are TRBV18 and TRBJ2-1; D not certain. Germline CDR1 reads KGHSH; CDR2 reads LQKENI. The ends were cut back, 3 bases at V and 10 bases at J, with 16 bases in the middle. CDR3 length: 14 residues. Here the CDR3 reads CASSPAFWAREQFF. DNA for the CDR3: TGTGCCAGCTCACCGGCCTTTTGGGCAAGGGAGCAGTTCTTC. Full variable domain (remainder filled in from reference TRBV18 and TRBJ2-1): NAGVMQNPRHLVRRRGQEARLRCSPMKGHSHVYWYRQLPEEGLKFMVYLQKENIIDESGMPKERFSAEFPKEGPSILRIQQVVRGDSAAYFCASSPAFWAREQFFGPGTRLTVL.

Only a few counts were recorded for this clone. V usage is TRBV7-3 and J usage is TRBJ1-6, with D unclear. Per the germline V gene, CDR1 is SGHTA and CDR2 is FQGTGA. Trimming removed 5 bases at V and 9 bases at J, with 11 bases between. The CDR3 length is 13 residues. The CDR3 nucleotides are TGTGCCAGCAGCCCCCTCTCGGGTTCACCCCTCCACTTT. This codes for CASSPLSGSPLHF.

The chain combines TRBV14 with TRBJ1-4, with D perhaps TRBD1 (5 bases). The CDR3 is made up of 15 amino acids. V lost 1 base to trimming and J lost 8 bases, with 14 bases between them. Germline CDR1 reads SGHDN; CDR2 reads FVKESK. The CDR3 DNA reads TGTGCCAGCAGCCAAGGGGCCAACGGGGGAGAAAAACTGTTTTTT. This sequence encodes CASSQGANGGEKLFF.

The chain carries TRBV19 and TRBJ1-2; possibly TRBD1 for D (5 bases). V was trimmed by 8 bases and J by 4 bases, leaving 8 bases between them. The CDR3 covers 11 residues. Germline values: CDR1 LNHDA, CDR2 SQIVND (reference sequence). This chain's CDR3 is CASQGFYGYTF. The CDR3 DNA is TGTGCCAGTCAGGGATTCTATGGCTACACCTTC.

This chain links TRBV27 with TRBJ1-6; D is undetermined. Germline V gene sequence: CDR1 MNHEY, CDR2 SMNVEV (reference sequence). V was clipped by 0 bases and J by 7 bases, with 16 bases between them. This CDR3 comprises 17 residues. Here the CDR3 reads CASSLSLGGQLNSPLHF. In nucleotides, the CDR3 is TGTGCCAGCAGTTTATCCTTAGGTGGGCAGTTGAATTCACCCCTCCACTTT.

The chain joins TRBV30 to TRBJ1-2; no clear D. Trimming removed 1 base at V and 6 bases at J, with 9 bases between. The CDR3 loop spans 12 amino acids. Looked up from germline, CDR1 is GTSNPN and CDR2 is SVGIG (reference sequence). As DNA, the CDR3 is TGTGCCTGGAGTGCTCGGGTTGATGGCTACACCTTC. Encoded protein: CAWSARVDGYTF.

The sample holds a few counts of this clone. The chain carries TRBV5-4 and TRBJ1-2, with TRBD1 matching 9 bases. Germline CDR1 reads SGHNT; CDR2 reads YYREEE (reference sequence). V trimming: 4 bases; J trimming: 8 bases; junction bases outside the gene matches: 9. The CDR3 sequence is 14 residues long. Here the CDR3 DNA reads TGTGCCAGCAGCAGCCCAACAGGGGGCCGGGGCTACACCTTC. Amino acid sequence: CASSSPTGGRGYTF.

The chain has TRBV7-2 and TRBJ1-2; 8 nucleotides agree with TRBD1. Germline assignment: CDR1 SGHTA and CDR2 FQGNSA. J gave up 7 bases and V 5 bases, and 12 bases lay outside the gene matches. This CDR3 has 15 amino acids. In DNA, the CDR3 is TGTGCCAGCAGCGGAAACCTCCAGGGGGCCGGTGGCTACACCTTC. It is translated as CASSGNLQGAGGYTF.

CDR3 region: CASSLEASPPYEQYF. The CDR3 bases are TGTGCCAGCAGCTTAGAGGCCTCCCCCCCCTACGAGCAGTACTTC. The V call is TRBV11-2, the J call TRBJ2-7; no firm D call. Trimming took off 0 bases at V and 2 bases at J, with 11 bases between the two ends. The CDR3 is made up of 15 amino acids. Germline V CDR1 and CDR2: SGHAT, FQNNGV.

This sequence joins TRBV18 and TRBJ1-3; D uncertain. V lost 1 base to trimming and J lost 0 bases, with 16 bases between them. Per germline, CDR1 KGHSH and CDR2 LQKENI. This CDR3 is built from 18 residues. CDR3 loop: CASSPRAGSDLSGNTIYF. Here the CDR3 DNA reads TGTGCCAGCTCACCACGAGCGGGTTCTGACCTCTCTGGAAACACCATATATTTT.

The chain combines TRBV5-1 with TRBJ2-2; unclear D gene. Germline-derived CDR1 and CDR2 are SGHRS and YFSETQ. The CDR3 extends over 14 amino acids. V lost 4 bases to trimming and J lost 1 base, with 8 bases between them. This CDR3 is CASSPRENTGELFF. CDR3 sequence (DNA): TGCGCCAGCAGCCCGCGTGAGAACACCGGGGAGCTGTTTTTT.

The genes are TRBV10-3 and TRBJ1-6; D is perhaps TRBD1 (6 bases). This CDR3 is built from 14 residues. CDR1 is ENHRY and CDR2 is SYGVKD in the germline V gene. Trimming shortened V by 4 bases and J by 8 bases, and 12 bases separated the two germline ends. CDR3 sequence: CAISGDKAHSPLHF. DNA for the CDR3: TGTGCCATCAGTGGGGACAAAGCACATTCACCCCTCCACTTT.

This chain joins TRBV14 and TRBJ1-1; D may be TRBD1 (6 bases). The CDR3 is 13 residues long. The V end was cut by 4 bases, the J end by 9 bases, with 15 bases between. CDR1 and CDR2 (germline): SGHDN, FVKESK. This CDR3 reads CASSLLRTEKAFF. In DNA form, the CDR3 reads TGTGCCAGCAGCCTCCTACGGACAGAAAAAGCTTTCTTT.

The V and J genes are TRBV6-1 and TRBJ2-7; 7 bases are a match to TRBD2. V gave up 1 base and J gave up 3 bases; unmatched junction bases: 6. There are 15 residues in the CDR3. Germline loops: CDR1 MNHNS, CDR2 SASEGT. This chain's CDR3 is CASSEVGSGFYEQYF. CDR3 DNA: TGTGCCAGCAGTGAAGTAGGTAGCGGGTTCTACGAGCAGTACTTC.

Details on this clone: Other DNA sequences in the same sample also yield this CDR3. The chain has TRBV24-1 and TRBJ2-7; 8 bases map to TRBD1. Unmatched junction bases numbered 8, after V lost 3 bases and J lost 5 bases. Germline CDR1 KGHDR, CDR2 SFDVKD. The length of the CDR3 is 15 residues. CDR3 residues: CATSDTRTGRDEQYF. The CDR3, as DNA: TGTGCCACCAGTGATACAAGGACAGGGCGCGACGAGCAGTACTTC.

This chain connects TRBV30 to TRBJ1-3, with unresolved D. The CDR3 spans 13 residues. Germline CDR1 reads GTSNPN; CDR2 reads SVGIG (reference sequence). Trimming removed 4 bases at V and 0 bases at J, with 7 bases between. The CDR3 DNA follows: TGTGCCTGGATGCGGGCCTCTGGAAACACCATATATTTT. Its protein is CAWMRASGNTIYF.

The table lists this clone with a count of one. The V and J genes are TRBV3-1 (or the pseudogene TRBV3-2) and TRBJ1-1; tentative D call: TRBD1 (6 bases). The CDR3 covers 13 residues. Germline loops: CDR1 LGHDT, CDR2 YNNKEL (reference sequence). V was trimmed by 6 bases and J by 1 base, leaving 9 bases between them. CDR3 amino acids: CASSQQGNTEAFF. DNA of the CDR3: TGTGCCAGCAGTCAACAGGGGAACACTGAAGCTTTCTTT.

The V and J genes are TRBV10-3 and TRBJ2-3; D not certain. CDR3 size: 12 residues. Trimming removed 6 bases at V and 5 bases at J, with 9 bases between. Germline values: CDR1 ENHRY, CDR2 SYGVKD. The CDR3 loop is CAIRTLGDTQYF. The CDR3 DNA reads as TGTGCCATCAGGACTCTAGGAGATACGCAGTATTTT.

The chain carries TRBV6-5 and TRBJ1-5; tentatively, D is TRBD1 (6 bases). The CDR3 runs 13 residues. Germline CDR1 MNHEY, CDR2 SVGAGI. V was pared by 5 bases and J by 7 bases, with 12 bases between. CDR3 bases: TGTGCCAGCAGTCCACAGGGAAGGCAGCCCCAGCATTTT. Its translation is CASSPQGRQPQHF.

The CDR3 is CAGDTDTDTQYF. The CDR3, as DNA: TGTGCCGGGGACACCGACACAGATACGCAGTATTTT. The rearrangement joins TRBV2 to TRBJ2-3; D possibly corresponds to TRBD1 (6 bases). The CDR3 loop spans 12 amino acids. CDR1 is SNHLY, CDR2 FYNNEI, per germline. Deletions cut 11 bases from V and 2 bases from J, with 11 bases between. Combining the CDR3 with reference TRBV2 and TRBJ2-3 gives the whole variable domain EPEVTQTPSHQVTQMGQEVILRCVPISNHLYFYWYRQILGQKVEFLVSFYNNEISEKSEIFDDQFSVERPDGSNFTLKIRSTKLEDSAMYFCAGDTDTDTQYFGPGTRLTVL.